This T cell receptor beta chain was identified in a study of shared clonotypes between healthy human individuals. The study, taken as a whole, reports: Only blood was sampled; tissue repertoires likely differ.

As concerns this clone: Antigen unknown.

Combining CD45RO+ cells with CCR7-negative CD45RA+ TemRA cells gave CD8 memory. For sorted subsets, roughly 210 ng DNA per replicate equaled 30,000 or so T cell genomes. Profiled with immunoSEQ multiplex PCR; TCRdb holds only in-frame clones, not every one. The sample carries under 120,000 clones, about 66% recorded once. Germline CDR1 reads MNHEY; CDR2 reads SMNVEV (reference sequence). Trimming stripped 0 bases from V and 3 bases from J, with 15 bases between. The CDR3 contains 16 residues. The sample was memory CD8+ T cells sorted from blood. Subset noted: CD45RO+ cells pooled with CCR7-negative TemRA cells. V gene TRBV27 combines with J gene TRBJ2-7; no reliable D call. This clonotype originated in a woman in her thirties in good health. The CDR3 DNA reads TGTGCCAGCAGTTTATCGATCAGTTCGCACTACTACGAGCAGTACTTC. This sequence encodes CASSLSISSHYYEQYF.